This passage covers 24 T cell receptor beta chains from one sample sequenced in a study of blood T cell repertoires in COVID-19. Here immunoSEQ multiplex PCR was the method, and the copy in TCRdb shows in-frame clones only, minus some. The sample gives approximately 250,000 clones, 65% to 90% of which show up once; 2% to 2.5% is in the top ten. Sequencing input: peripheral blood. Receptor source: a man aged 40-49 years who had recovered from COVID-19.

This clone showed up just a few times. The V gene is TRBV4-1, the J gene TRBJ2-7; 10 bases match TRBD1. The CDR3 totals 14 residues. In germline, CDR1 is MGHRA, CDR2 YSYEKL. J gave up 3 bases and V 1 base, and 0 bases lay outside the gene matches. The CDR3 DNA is TGCGCCAGCAGCCAAGGGGACAGGGGCTACGAGCAGTACTTC. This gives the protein CASSQGDRGYEQYF.

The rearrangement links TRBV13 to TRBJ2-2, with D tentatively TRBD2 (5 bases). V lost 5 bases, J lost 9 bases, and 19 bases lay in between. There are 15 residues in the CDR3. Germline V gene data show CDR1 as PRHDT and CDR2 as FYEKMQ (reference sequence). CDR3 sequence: CASSPSPSRNWELFF. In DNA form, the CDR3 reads TGTGCCAGCAGCCCCTCGCCTAGCAGAAACTGGGAGCTGTTTTTT. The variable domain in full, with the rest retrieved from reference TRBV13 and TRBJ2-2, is AAGVIQSPRHLIKEKRETATLKCYPIPRHDTVYWYQQGPGQDPQFLISFYEKMQSDKGSIPDRFSAQQFSDYHSELNMSSLELGDSALYFCASSPSPSRNWELFFGEGSRLTVL.

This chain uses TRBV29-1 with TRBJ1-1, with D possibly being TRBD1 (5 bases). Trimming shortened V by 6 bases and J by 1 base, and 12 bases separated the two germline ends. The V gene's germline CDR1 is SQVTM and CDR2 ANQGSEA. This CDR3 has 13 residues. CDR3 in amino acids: CSVGGFGNTEAFF. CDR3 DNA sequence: TGCAGCGTCGGGGGATTTGGGAACACTGAAGCTTTCTTT.

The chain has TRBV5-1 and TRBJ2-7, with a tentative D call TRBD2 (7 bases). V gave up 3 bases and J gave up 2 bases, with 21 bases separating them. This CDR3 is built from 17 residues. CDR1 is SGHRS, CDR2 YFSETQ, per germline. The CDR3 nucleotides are TGCGCCAGCAGCTCCCCATCTTGGGGGCGGGGGACCTACGAGCAGTACTTC. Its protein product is CASSSPSWGRGTYEQYF.

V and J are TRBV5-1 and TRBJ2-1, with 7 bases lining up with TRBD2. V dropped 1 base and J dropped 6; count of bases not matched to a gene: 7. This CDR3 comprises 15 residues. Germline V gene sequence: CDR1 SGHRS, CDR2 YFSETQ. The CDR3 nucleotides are TGCGCCAGCAGCTTGTCTGCGGGAGTGGGCAATGAGCAGTTCTTC. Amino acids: CASSLSAGVGNEQFF.

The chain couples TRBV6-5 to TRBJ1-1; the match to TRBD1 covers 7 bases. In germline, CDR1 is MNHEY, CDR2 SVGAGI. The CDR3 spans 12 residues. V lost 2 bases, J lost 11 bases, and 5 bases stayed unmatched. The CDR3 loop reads CASSYDRVRAFF. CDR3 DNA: TGTGCCAGCAGTTACGACAGGGTTCGTGCTTTCTTT.

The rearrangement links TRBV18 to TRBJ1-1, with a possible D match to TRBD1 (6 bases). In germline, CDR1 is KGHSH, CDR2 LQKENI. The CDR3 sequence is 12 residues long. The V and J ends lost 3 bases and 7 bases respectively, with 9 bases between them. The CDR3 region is CASSPDSGEAFF. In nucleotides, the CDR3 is TGTGCCAGCTCACCGGACAGCGGTGAAGCTTTCTTT.

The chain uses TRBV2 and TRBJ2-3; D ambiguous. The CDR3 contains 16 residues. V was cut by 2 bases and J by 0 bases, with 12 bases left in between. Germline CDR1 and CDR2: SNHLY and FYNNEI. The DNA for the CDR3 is TGTGCCAGCAGTGAAACCCCTCCGACTAGCACAGATACGCAGTATTTT. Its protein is CASSETPPTSTDTQYF.

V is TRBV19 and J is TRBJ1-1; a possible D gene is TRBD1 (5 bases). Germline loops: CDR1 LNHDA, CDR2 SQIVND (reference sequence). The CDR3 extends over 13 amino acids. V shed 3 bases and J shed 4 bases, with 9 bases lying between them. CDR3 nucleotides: TGTGCCAGTAGTATGGGGAGGGGCACTGAAGCTTTCTTT. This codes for CASSMGRGTEAFF.

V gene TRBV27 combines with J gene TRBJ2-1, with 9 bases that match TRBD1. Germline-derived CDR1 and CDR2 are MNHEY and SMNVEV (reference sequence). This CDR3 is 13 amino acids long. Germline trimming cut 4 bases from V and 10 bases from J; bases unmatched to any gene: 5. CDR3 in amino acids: CASSWRQGGEQFF. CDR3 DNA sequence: TGTGCCAGCAGTTGGAGACAGGGGGGCGAGCAGTTCTTC.

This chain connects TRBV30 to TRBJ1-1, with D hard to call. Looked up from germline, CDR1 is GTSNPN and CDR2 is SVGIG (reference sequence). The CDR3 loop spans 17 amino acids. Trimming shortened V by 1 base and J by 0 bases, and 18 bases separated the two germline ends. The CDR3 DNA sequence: TGTGCCTGGAGTGACAACTACGGGGATTTGATGAACACTGAAGCTTTCTTT. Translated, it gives CAWSDNYGDLMNTEAFF.

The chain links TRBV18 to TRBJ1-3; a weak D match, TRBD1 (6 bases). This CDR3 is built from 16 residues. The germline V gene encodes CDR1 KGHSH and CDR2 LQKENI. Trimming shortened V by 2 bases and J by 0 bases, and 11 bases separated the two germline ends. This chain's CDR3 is CASSPFGQYSGNTIYF. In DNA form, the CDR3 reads TGTGCCAGCTCACCATTTGGACAGTACTCTGGAAACACCATATATTTT. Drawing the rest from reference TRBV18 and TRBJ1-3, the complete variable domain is NAGVMQNPRHLVRRRGQEARLRCSPMKGHSHVYWYRQLPEEGLKFMVYLQKENIIDESGMPKERFSAEFPKEGPSILRIQQVVRGDSAAYFCASSPFGQYSGNTIYFGEGSWLTVV.

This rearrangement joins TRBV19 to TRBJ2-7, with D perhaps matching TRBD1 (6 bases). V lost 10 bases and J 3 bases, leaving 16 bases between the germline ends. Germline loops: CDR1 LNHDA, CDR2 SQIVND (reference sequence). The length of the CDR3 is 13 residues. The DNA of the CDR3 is TGTGCCACGGCCCCGGACAGCCGCTACGAGCAGTACTTC. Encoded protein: CATAPDSRYEQYF.

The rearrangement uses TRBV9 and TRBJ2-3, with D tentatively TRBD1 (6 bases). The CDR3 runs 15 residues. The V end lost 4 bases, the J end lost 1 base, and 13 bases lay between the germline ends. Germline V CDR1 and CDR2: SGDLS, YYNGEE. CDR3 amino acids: CASSLSEGGTDTQYF. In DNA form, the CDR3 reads TGTGCCAGCAGCTTAAGTGAGGGGGGCACAGATACGCAGTATTTT.

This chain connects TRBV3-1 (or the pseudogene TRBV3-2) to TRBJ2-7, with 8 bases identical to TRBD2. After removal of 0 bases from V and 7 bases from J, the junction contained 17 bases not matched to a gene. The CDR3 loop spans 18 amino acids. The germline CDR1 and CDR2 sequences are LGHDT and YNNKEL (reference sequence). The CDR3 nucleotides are TGTGCCAGCAGCCAAGAAGGGTACCAGGGACTAGTCAAAAGGGAGCAGTACTTC. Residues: CASSQEGYQGLVKREQYF.

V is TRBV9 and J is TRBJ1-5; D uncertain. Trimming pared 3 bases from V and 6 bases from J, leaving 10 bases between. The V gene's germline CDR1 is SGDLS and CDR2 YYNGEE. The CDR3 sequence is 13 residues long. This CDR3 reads CASSASPGQPQHF. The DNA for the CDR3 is TGTGCCAGCAGCGCCTCGCCCGGTCAGCCCCAGCATTTT.

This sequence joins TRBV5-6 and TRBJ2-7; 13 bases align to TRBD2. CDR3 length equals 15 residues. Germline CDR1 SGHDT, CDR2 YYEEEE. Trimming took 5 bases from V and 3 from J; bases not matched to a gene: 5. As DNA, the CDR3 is TGTGCCAGCAGATCCGGGACTAGCGGGATCTACGAGCAGTACTTC. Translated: CASRSGTSGIYEQYF.

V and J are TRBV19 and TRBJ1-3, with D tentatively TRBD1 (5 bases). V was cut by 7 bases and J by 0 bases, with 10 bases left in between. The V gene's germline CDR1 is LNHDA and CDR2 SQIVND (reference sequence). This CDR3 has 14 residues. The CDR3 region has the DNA TGTGCCAGTATTGACAGAGACTCTGGAAACACCATATATTTT. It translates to CASIDRDSGNTIYF.

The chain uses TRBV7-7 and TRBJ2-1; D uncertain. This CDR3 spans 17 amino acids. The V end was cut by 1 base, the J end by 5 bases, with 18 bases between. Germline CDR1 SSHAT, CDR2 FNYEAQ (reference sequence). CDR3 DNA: TGTGCCAGCAGCTTAGGGGTCGGCCACTACCGGGACAATGAGCAGTTCTTC. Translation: CASSLGVGHYRDNEQFF. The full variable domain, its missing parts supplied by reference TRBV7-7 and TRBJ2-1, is GAGVSQSPRYKVTKRGQDVTLRCDPISSHATLYWYQQALGQGPEFLTYFNYEAQPDKSGLPSDRFSAERPEGSISTLTIQRTEQRDSAMYRCASSLGVGHYRDNEQFFGPGTRLTVL.

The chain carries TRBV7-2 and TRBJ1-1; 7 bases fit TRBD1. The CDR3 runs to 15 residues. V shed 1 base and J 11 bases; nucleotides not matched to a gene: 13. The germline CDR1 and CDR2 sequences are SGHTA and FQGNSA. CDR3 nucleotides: TGTGCCAGCAGCTTAGATCCAAAAAACAGGGGTCGGGCTTTCTTT. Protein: CASSLDPKNRGRAFF.

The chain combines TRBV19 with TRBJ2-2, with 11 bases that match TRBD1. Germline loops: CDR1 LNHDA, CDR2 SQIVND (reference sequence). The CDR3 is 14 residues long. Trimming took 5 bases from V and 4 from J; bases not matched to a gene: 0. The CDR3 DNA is TGTGCCAGTAGTGGGACAGGGGGCACCGGGGAGCTGTTTTTT. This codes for CASSGTGGTGELFF.

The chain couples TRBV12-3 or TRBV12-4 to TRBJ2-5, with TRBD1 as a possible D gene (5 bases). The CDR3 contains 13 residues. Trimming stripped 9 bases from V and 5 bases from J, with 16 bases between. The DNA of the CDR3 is TGTGCCAGTGGGGCTGGGGATCAGGAGACCCAGTACTTC. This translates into CASGAGDQETQYF.

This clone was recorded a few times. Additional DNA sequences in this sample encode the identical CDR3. The DNA of the CDR3 is TGCGCCAGCAGCTTGGACAGCATGAACACTGAAGCTTTCTTT. Translated: CASSLDSMNTEAFF. V is TRBV5-1 and J is TRBJ1-1; D is undetermined. CDR3 size: 14 residues. The germline V gene encodes CDR1 SGHRS and CDR2 YFSETQ. V gave up 0 bases and J gave up 0 bases, with 6 bases separating them.

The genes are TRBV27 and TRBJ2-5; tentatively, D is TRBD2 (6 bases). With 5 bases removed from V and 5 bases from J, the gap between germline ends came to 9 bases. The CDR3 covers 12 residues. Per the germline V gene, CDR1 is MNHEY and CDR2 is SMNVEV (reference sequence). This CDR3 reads CASSLRGETQYF. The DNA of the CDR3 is TGTGCCAGCAGTCTCCGGGGGGAGACCCAGTACTTC.